Following are 5 T cell receptor beta chains from one sample sequenced in a study of T-cell reconstitution after alpha-beta-depleted transplantation in children. Preparation of the TCRbeta library used unique molecular identifiers. TCRdb used MiXCR to reprocess the PCR reads, holding one entry per CDR3 protein. The sample shows under 100,000 distinct CDR3 sequences, about 14% of them seen only once. The material was PBMCs, mostly from graft donor cells, obtained 180 days after TCRalphabeta/CD19-depleted stem cell transplant. The receptors originated from a male patient between 2 and 10 years old who had a stem cell transplant for acute lymphoblastic leukemia, so the T cells may come from the graft donor.

Only a few counts were recorded for this clonotype. The chain carries TRBV20-1 and TRBJ2-7; D may be TRBD1 or TRBD2 (5 bases each). This CDR3 comprises 11 residues. The V gene's germline CDR1 is DFQATT and CDR2 SNEGSKA (reference sequence). V dropped 5 bases and J dropped 9 bases, with 14 bases sitting between them. For the CDR3, the DNA is TGCAGTGCTTCCCCCGGGGCCGGGCAGTACTTC. Translated, it gives CSASPGAGQYF.

V usage is TRBV11-1 and J usage is TRBJ2-3; D perhaps matches TRBD1 (6 bases). V was shortened by 1 base and J by 10 bases, with 12 bases between the two germline ends. Germline assignment: CDR1 SGHAT and CDR2 FQDESV (reference sequence). The CDR3 covers 13 residues. CDR3: CASSLEAKGAQYF. The CDR3 nucleotides are TGTGCCAGCAGCTTAGAGGCGAAGGGGGCGCAGTATTTT.

This clonotype has a handful of counts. V gene TRBV12-3 or TRBV12-4 combines with J gene TRBJ2-5; D gene unclear. The V end lost 6 bases, the J end lost 2 bases, and 4 bases lay between the germline ends. CDR3 length equals 11 residues. Here the CDR3 DNA reads TGTGCCAGCAGGATACAAGAGACCCAGTACTTC. This translates into CASRIQETQYF.

The chain uses TRBV7-2 and TRBJ2-7; perhaps TRBD2 as D (5 bases). Trimming took 1 base from V and 3 from J, leaving 16 bases between them. The CDR3 has 16 amino acids. From germline, CDR1 is SGHTA and CDR2 FQGNSA. The CDR3 is CASSLVPQLSGYEQYF. The CDR3 bases are TGTGCCAGCAGCTTAGTCCCCCAGTTAAGCGGCTACGAGCAGTACTTC.

This clonotype was seen many times. This chain connects TRBV5-1 to TRBJ1-2, with a tentative D call TRBD1 (5 bases). Looked up from germline, CDR1 is SGHRS and CDR2 is YFSETQ. The CDR3 is 12 residues long. The V end was cut by 2 bases, the J end by 6 bases, with 8 bases between. The CDR3 sequence: CASSFGGDGYTF. CDR3 in DNA: TGCGCCAGCAGCTTCGGAGGGGATGGCTACACCTTC.